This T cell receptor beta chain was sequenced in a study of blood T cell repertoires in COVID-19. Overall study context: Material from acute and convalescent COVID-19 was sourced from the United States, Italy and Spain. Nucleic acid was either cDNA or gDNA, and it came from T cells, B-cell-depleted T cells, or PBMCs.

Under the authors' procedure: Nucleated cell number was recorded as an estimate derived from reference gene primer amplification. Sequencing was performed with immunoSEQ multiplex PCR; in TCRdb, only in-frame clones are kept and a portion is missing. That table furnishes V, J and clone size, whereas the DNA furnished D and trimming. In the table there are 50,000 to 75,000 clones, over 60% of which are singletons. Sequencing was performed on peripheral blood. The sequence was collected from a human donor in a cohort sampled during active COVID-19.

CDR3 region: CASRRDNLYYTF. The CDR3 DNA sequence: TGTGCCAGCAGAAGGGACAACTTATACTACACCTTC. The V and J genes are TRBV5-4 and TRBJ1-2, with D possibly being TRBD1 (6 bases). Trimming shortened V by 5 bases and J by 10 bases, and 15 bases separated the two germline ends. This CDR3 spans 12 amino acids. Germline V gene sequence: CDR1 SGHNT, CDR2 YYREEE (reference sequence). The entire variable domain, with the rest obtained from reference TRBV5-4 and TRBJ1-2, is as follows: ETGVTQSPTHLIKTRGQQVTLRCSSQSGHNTVSWYQQALGQGPQFIFQYYREEENGRGNFPPRFSGLQFPNYSSELNVNALELDDSALYLCASRRDNLYYTFGSGTRLTVV.